Listed below are T cell receptor beta chains from one sample, sequenced in a study of CD8+ T cells in alopecia areata. Some clones are missing from TCRdb's copy, which holds only in-frame ones; the method was immunoSEQ multiplex PCR. The sample consists of under 150,000 clones, 65% to 90% of them appearing once. Sequenced material: CD8+ T cells sorted from blood, taken at week 4, from a patient treated with tofacitinib. These receptors were collected from a human donor with alopecia areata. CDR3s include the opening cysteine and the closing phenylalanine or tryptophan. The order of the fields is CDR3 length, clone size, V gene, J gene, D gene, CDR3 protein, CDR3 DNA. A D gene is named only where the DNA matches it firmly. Size values are once, few and many counts, or a class for expanded clones, and some rows have none.

CDR3 length: 15
clone size: once
V gene: TRBV4-2
J gene: TRBJ2-3
D gene: .
CDR3 protein: CASSLLGPTADTQYF
CDR3 DNA: TGTGCCAGCAGCCTGCTGGGGCCGACGGCAGATACGCAGTATTTT

CDR3 length: 15
clone size: .
V gene: TRBV15
J gene: TRBJ2-3
D gene: TRBD2
CDR3 protein: CATSSGTSGTDTQYF
CDR3 DNA: TGTGCCACCAGCTCCGGGACTAGCGGGACAGATACGCAGTATTTT

CDR3 length: 15
clone size: .
V gene: TRBV2
J gene: TRBJ2-1
D gene: .
CDR3 protein: CASSGDGEEYNEQFF
CDR3 DNA: TGTGCCAGCAGTGGTGACGGGGAGGAATACAATGAGCAGTTCTTC

CDR3 length: 14
clone size: .
V gene: TRBV7-8
J gene: TRBJ2-7
D gene: .
CDR3 protein: CASSLAIRAIEQYF
CDR3 DNA: TGTGCCAGCAGCTTAGCGATCCGGGCCATCGAGCAGTACTTC

CDR3 length: 15
clone size: .
V gene: TRBV7-2
J gene: TRBJ2-7
D gene: .
CDR3 protein: CASSYTDRRPYEQYF
CDR3 DNA: TGTGCCAGCAGTTATACCGACAGGCGCCCCTACGAGCAGTACTTC

CDR3 length: 14
clone size: .
V gene: TRBV29-1
J gene: TRBJ2-1
D gene: TRBD2
CDR3 protein: CSVISGGSSNEQFF
CDR3 DNA: TGCAGCGTTATAAGCGGGGGCTCGTCTAATGAGCAGTTCTTC

CDR3 length: 12
clone size: .
V gene: TRBV6-6
J gene: TRBJ2-2
D gene: .
CDR3 protein: CASSPGWGELFF
CDR3 DNA: TGTGCCAGCAGTCCCGGTTGGGGGGAGCTGTTTTTT

CDR3 length: 14
clone size: .
V gene: TRBV13
J gene: TRBJ2-1
D gene: .
CDR3 protein: CASSTMASHNEQFF
CDR3 DNA: TGTGCCAGCAGCACGATGGCATCCCACAATGAGCAGTTCTTC

CDR3 length: 16
clone size: few
V gene: TRBV14
J gene: TRBJ2-7
D gene: .
CDR3 protein: CASSQTSGTVPYEQYF
CDR3 DNA: TGTGCCAGCAGCCAAACTTCCGGGACGGTGCCCTACGAGCAGTACTTC

CDR3 length: 18
clone size: .
V gene: TRBV4-1
J gene: TRBJ2-5
D gene: TRBD2
CDR3 protein: CASSQGPLAGGSQETQYF
CDR3 DNA: TGCGCCAGCAGCCAAGGTCCCCTAGCGGGGGGGTCACAAGAGACCCAGTACTTC

CDR3 length: 13
clone size: .
V gene: TRBV2
J gene: TRBJ2-7
D gene: .
CDR3 protein: CASSETLTYEQYF
CDR3 DNA: TGTGCCAGCAGTGAAACTCTTACCTACGAGCAGTACTTC

CDR3 length: 16
clone size: .
V gene: TRBV7-2
J gene: TRBJ2-1
D gene: TRBD2
CDR3 protein: CASSSGWTSTYNEQFF
CDR3 DNA: TGTGCCAGCAGCTCAGGCTGGACTAGCACCTACAATGAGCAGTTCTTC

CDR3 length: 14
clone size: few
V gene: TRBV28
J gene: TRBJ2-1
D gene: TRBD2
CDR3 protein: CASSWRGGNNEQFF
CDR3 DNA: TGTGCCAGCAGTTGGCGGGGGGGTAACAATGAGCAGTTCTTC

CDR3 length: 14
clone size: few
V gene: TRBV4-1
J gene: TRBJ2-5
D gene: .
CDR3 protein: CASSQGGGEETQYF
CDR3 DNA: TGCGCCAGCAGCCAAGGGGGGGGCGAAGAGACCCAGTACTTC

CDR3 length: 16
clone size: .
V gene: TRBV7-3
J gene: TRBJ2-7
D gene: TRBD2
CDR3 protein: CASSPSSGGDLYEQYF
CDR3 DNA: TGTGCCAGCAGCCCCTCGAGCGGGGGAGACCTCTACGAGCAGTACTTC